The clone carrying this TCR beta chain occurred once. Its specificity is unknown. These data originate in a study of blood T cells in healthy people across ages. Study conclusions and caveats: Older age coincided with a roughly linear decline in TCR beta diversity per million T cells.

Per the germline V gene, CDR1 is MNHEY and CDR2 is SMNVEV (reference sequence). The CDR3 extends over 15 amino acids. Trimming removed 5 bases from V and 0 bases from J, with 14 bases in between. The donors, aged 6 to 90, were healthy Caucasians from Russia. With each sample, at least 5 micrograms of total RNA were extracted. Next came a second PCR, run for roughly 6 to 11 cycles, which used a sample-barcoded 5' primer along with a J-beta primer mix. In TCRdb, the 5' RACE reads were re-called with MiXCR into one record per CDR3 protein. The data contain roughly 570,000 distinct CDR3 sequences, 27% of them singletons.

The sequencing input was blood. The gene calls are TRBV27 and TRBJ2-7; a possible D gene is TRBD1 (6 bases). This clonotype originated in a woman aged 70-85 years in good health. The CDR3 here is CASSRTADRSYEQYF. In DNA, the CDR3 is TGTGCCAGCAGTAGGACAGCGGATCGCTCCTACGAGCAGTACTTC.